This T cell receptor (beta chain) stems from a study of T cell repertoires in cytomegalovirus infection. Trimming cost V 0 bases and J 7 bases; bases outside gene matches: 5. The CDR3 extends over 16 amino acids. Germline V lookup: CDR1 SGHDT, CDR2 YYEEEE. From the reads, TCRdb called clonotypes with MiXCR, one entry per CDR3 protein. The sample shows some 450,000 distinct CDR3 sequences, about 33% of them seen only once. The sample taken for sequencing was PBMCs. The J gene is TRBJ1-6, the V gene TRBV5-6, with TRBD1 identical over 9 bases. This receptor was obtained from a human donor in good health (CMV status not recorded). Some clones in this sample may be carry-over from other donors' samples. DNA for the CDR3: TGTGCCAGCAGCTTGGCCCGGGACAGGGCGAATTCACCCCTCCACTTT. Translation: CASSLARDRANSPLHF.